Following are 30 T cell receptor beta chains from one sample sequenced in a study of regulatory T cells in long-lasting Graves disease. Time point of the sample: persistent/refractory GD, antithyroid drugs over 5 years with positive TRAb. PBMC RNA served as the TCR library source. With iRepertoire HTBI primers and Arm-PCR of CDR3 regions, TCR beta libraries were built. Using its own MiXCR run on the multiplex PCR reads, TCRdb lists one record per CDR3 protein. The repertoire holds some 440,000 distinct CDR3 sequences, with about 20% as singletons. The sample here was peripheral blood mononuclear cells (PBMCs), taken when the disease was refractory, from a patient treated with antithyroid drugs. The origin of the receptors is a female donor with Graves disease.

The chain is built from TRBV6-1 and TRBJ2-5, with TRBD2 identical over 14 bases. V trimming: 5 bases; J trimming: 5 bases; junction bases outside the gene matches: 7. Germline CDR1 and CDR2: MNHNS and SASEGT. The length of the CDR3 is 16 residues. The CDR3 is CASSMGTSGRWETQYF. For the CDR3, the DNA is TGTGCCAGCAGTATGGGGACTAGCGGGAGATGGGAGACCCAGTACTTC.

The chain links TRBV5-4 to TRBJ1-2; 8 bases are shared with TRBD1. CDR1 is SGHNT, CDR2 YYREEE, per germline (reference sequence). After removal of 4 bases from V and 8 bases from J, the junction contained 13 bases not matched to a gene. The CDR3 totals 15 residues. The CDR3 DNA sequence: TGTGCCAGCAGCGCGGAAGCGGGGACAGGAAAAGGCTACACCTTC. Protein product: CASSAEAGTGKGYTF.

This clonotype occurred many times. The V call is TRBV28, the J call TRBJ2-7; TRBD2 agrees at 7 bases. This CDR3 spans 14 amino acids. V lost 6 bases, J lost 3 bases, and 8 bases stayed unmatched. The germline V gene has CDR1 MDHEN and CDR2 SYDVKM. This CDR3 is CASRAIAGDYEQYF. The CDR3 coding sequence is TGTGCCAGCAGAGCAATAGCGGGTGACTACGAGCAGTACTTC. The variable domain in full, completed from reference TRBV28 and TRBJ2-7, reads DVKVTQSSRYLVKRTGEKVFLECVQDMDHENMFWYRQDPGLGLRLIYFSYDVKMKEKGDIPEGYSVSREKKERFSLILESASTNQTSMYLCASRAIAGDYEQYFGPGTRLTVT.

This clonotype was observed a few times. The chain carries TRBV27 and TRBJ2-5; D possibly uses TRBD1 or TRBD2 (7 bases each). The CDR3 is 15 amino acids. CDR1 and CDR2 from the germline V gene are MNHEY and SMNVEV (reference sequence). V was shortened by 3 bases and J by 4 bases, with 15 bases between the two germline ends. Here the CDR3 DNA reads TGTGCCAGCAGTTTCCCAGGGGGGGGATTAGAGACCCAGTACTTC. Translating gives CASSFPGGGLETQYF.

CDR3 coding DNA: TGTGCCAGCAGTTCCTCTTACGATACGCAGTATTTT. This encodes CASSSSYDTQYF. This rearrangement joins TRBV27 to TRBJ2-3; D uncertain. The CDR3 is 12 residues long. Trimming removed 4 bases from V and 6 bases from J, with 8 bases in between. In germline, CDR1 is MNHEY, CDR2 SMNVEV (reference sequence).

This clonotype was observed a few times. The rearrangement uses TRBV29-1 and TRBJ2-2, with 11 bases that match TRBD1. This CDR3 region has 13 residues. V dropped 8 bases and J dropped 6; count of bases not matched to a gene: 5. The germline gives CDR1 SQVTM, CDR2 ANQGSEA. For the CDR3, the DNA is TGCAGCACCGGACAGGGGGCGCCCGGGGAGCTGTTTTTT. It codes for CSTGQGAPGELFF.

The CDR3: CASSAPPGDLSYGYTF. Written as DNA, the CDR3 is TGTGCCAGCAGCGCGCCACCAGGGGATCTCTCCTATGGCTACACCTTC. This sequence joins TRBV9 and TRBJ1-2, with D possibly TRBD1 on 6 matching bases. With 3 bases removed from V and 4 bases from J, the gap between germline ends came to 19 bases. Germline V gene lookup returns CDR1 SGDLS and CDR2 YYNGEE. The CDR3 consists of 16 residues.

This clonotype has ten or more counts. This chain uses TRBV19 with TRBJ2-7; TRBD2 is a possible D gene (5 bases). The CDR3 has 15 residues. Germline-derived CDR1 and CDR2 are LNHDA and SQIVND (reference sequence). V lost 5 bases to trimming and J lost 2 bases, with 16 bases between them. The CDR3 sequence is CASSARDSTAYEQYF. In DNA, the CDR3 is TGTGCCAGTAGTGCCCGGGATTCAACAGCCTACGAGCAGTACTTC.

The chain joins TRBV10-3 to TRBJ2-1, with 10 bases aligning to TRBD2. With 6 bases clipped from V and 1 base from J, the junction kept 3 bases outside the gene matches. This CDR3 comprises 15 residues. The germline CDR1 and CDR2 sequences are ENHRY and SYGVKD. This chain's CDR3 is CAISYSGRSYNEQFF. The CDR3, as DNA: TGTGCCATCAGCTATAGCGGGAGGTCCTACAATGAGCAGTTCTTC.

This clonotype occurred a few times. The J gene is TRBJ2-5, the V gene TRBV19; 16 bases align to TRBD2. Germline lookup yields CDR1 LNHDA and CDR2 SQIVND (reference sequence). This CDR3 contains 18 residues. V was clipped by 9 bases and J by 3 bases; unmatched bases: 13. CDR3 loop: CASPPGTSGRGSKETQYF. The CDR3 nucleotides are TGTGCCAGCCCACCCGGGACTAGCGGGAGGGGGTCCAAAGAGACCCAGTACTTC. The full variable domain, with the rest looked up from reference TRBV19 and TRBJ2-5, is DGGITQSPKYLFRKEGQNVTLSCEQNLNHDAMYWYRQDPGQGLRLIYYSQIVNDFQKGDIAEGYSVSREKKESFPLTVTSAQKNPTAFYLCASPPGTSGRGSKETQYFGPGTRLLVL.

The chain is built from TRBV5-6 and TRBJ2-4; D not certain. In germline, CDR1 is SGHDT, CDR2 YYEEEE. There are 16 residues in the CDR3. Trimming removed 1 base from V and 0 bases from J, with 11 bases in between. The CDR3 nucleotides read TGTGCCAGCAGCTTGAGAGACGCCACAGCCAAAAACATTCAGTACTTC. Translated: CASSLRDATAKNIQYF.

This chain joins TRBV19 and TRBJ2-7, with TRBD1 matching over 11 bases. With V trimmed by 5 bases and J by 3 bases, 9 bases remained unmatched. This CDR3 is built from 16 residues. Germline CDR1 and CDR2: LNHDA and SQIVND (reference sequence). The CDR3 is CASSDAGTGGIYEQYF. Here the CDR3 DNA reads TGTGCCAGTAGTGACGCCGGGACAGGGGGGATCTACGAGCAGTACTTC.

Concerning this clonotype itself: This may be a read error: a much more frequent sequence differs by one nucleotide. The V call is TRBV29-1, the J call TRBJ1-1; D is undetermined. The CDR3 is made up of 12 amino acids. The V and J ends lost 6 bases and 0 bases respectively, with 8 bases between them. CDR1 and CDR2 (germline): SQVTM, ANQGSEA. In nucleotides, the CDR3 is TGCAGCGTAAACGACATGAACACTGAAGCTTTCTTT. As protein: CSVNDMNTEAFF.

V gene TRBV3-1 combines with J gene TRBJ1-5; D ambiguous. V dropped 2 bases and J dropped 5 bases, with 10 bases sitting between them. The V gene's germline CDR1 is LGHDT and CDR2 YNNKEL (reference sequence). The CDR3 length is 14 residues. In nucleotides, the CDR3 is TGTGCCAGCAGCCAAAAGGTACAGTATCAGCCCCAGCATTTT. Encoded protein: CASSQKVQYQPQHF.

The CDR3 reads CATSAANPNTGELFF. The CDR3 DNA reads as TGTGCCACCAGTGCGGCGAACCCGAACACCGGGGAGCTGTTTTTT. The chain carries TRBV24-1 and TRBJ2-2; D unresolved. Germline values: CDR1 KGHDR, CDR2 SFDVKD. The CDR3 has 15 amino acids. V dropped 5 bases and J dropped 0 bases, with 9 bases sitting between them.

The table lists this clonotype with many counts. The rearrangement joins TRBV28 to TRBJ2-7; 9 bases are shared with TRBD1. This CDR3 region has 15 residues. CDR1 is MDHEN and CDR2 is SYDVKM in the germline V gene. J was trimmed by 9 bases and V by 5 bases; bases with no gene match: 14. The CDR3 sequence is CASSPDRDRVGRQYF. The CDR3 DNA reads as TGTGCCAGCAGTCCTGACCGGGACAGGGTTGGGAGGCAGTACTTC.

This chain uses TRBV5-1 with TRBJ1-1; the D is unclear. CDR1 SGHRS and CDR2 YFSETQ come from the germline V gene. There are 13 residues in the CDR3. Trimming took 2 bases from V and 4 from J, leaving 9 bases between them. As DNA, the CDR3 is TGCGCCAGCAGCTTAACCTGGACCACTGAAGCTTTCTTT. This encodes CASSLTWTTEAFF.

At least ten counts were recorded for this clonotype. The chain couples TRBV20-1 to TRBJ1-4; no firm D call. V lost 2 bases to trimming and J lost 8 bases, with 21 bases between them. From germline, CDR1 is DFQATT and CDR2 SNEGSKA (reference sequence). The CDR3 is made up of 16 amino acids. The CDR3 region is CSARTASGRSREKLFF. As DNA, the CDR3 is TGCAGTGCTAGAACGGCTTCCGGCCGCTCGAGGGAAAAACTGTTTTTT.

This clonotype has just a few counts. The chain employs TRBV29-1 and TRBJ1-1; 7 bases map to TRBD1. The CDR3 sequence is 14 residues long. Germline CDR1 SQVTM, CDR2 ANQGSEA. V shed 4 bases, J shed 0 bases, and the junction held 5 bases outside the gene matches. CDR3 sequence (DNA): TGCAGCGTTGTAGGGGGCGCCATGAACACTGAAGCTTTCTTT. This encodes CSVVGGAMNTEAFF.

This clonotype was seen a single time. The genes are TRBV3-1 and TRBJ2-1; 7 nucleotides align to TRBD2. Germline V gene sequence: CDR1 LGHDT, CDR2 YNNKEL (reference sequence). The CDR3 is made up of 13 amino acids. V lost 1 base and J lost 9; bases outside the gene matches: 3. The DNA for the CDR3 is TGTGCCAGCAGCCAAGGACTAGCTGGTGAGCAGTTCTTC. This gives the protein CASSQGLAGEQFF.

This clonotype has only a few counts. The chain has TRBV28 and TRBJ1-6, with D perhaps TRBD1 (5 bases). V lost 6 bases to trimming and J lost 7 bases, with 13 bases between them. The CDR3 contains 14 residues. Germline V gives CDR1 MDHEN, CDR2 SYDVKM. In DNA, the CDR3 is TGTGCCAGCAGCTTTTCGAGGGGAAATTCACCCCTCCACTTT. It codes for CASSFSRGNSPLHF. Full variable domain (outside the CDR3, taken from reference TRBV28 and TRBJ1-6): DVKVTQSSRYLVKRTGEKVFLECVQDMDHENMFWYRQDPGLGLRLIYFSYDVKMKEKGDIPEGYSVSREKKERFSLILESASTNQTSMYLCASSFSRGNSPLHFGNGTRLTVT.

The CDR3 nucleotides are TGCAGCGCCGGACAGCTTGCAACTAATGAAAAACTGTTTTTT. This encodes CSAGQLATNEKLFF. V gene TRBV29-1 combines with J gene TRBJ1-4; possible D gene TRBD1, 6 bases. Germline assignment: CDR1 SQVTM and CDR2 ANQGSEA. Trimming left V 7 bases short and J 0 bases short, with 12 bases between. This CDR3 has 14 residues.

This clonotype has a count of ten or more. This sequence joins TRBV30 and TRBJ1-6; D gene ambiguous. Germline CDR1 and CDR2: GTSNPN and SVGIG (reference sequence). V was shortened by 1 base and J by 7 bases, with 11 bases between the two germline ends. This CDR3 contains 14 residues. This chain's CDR3 is CAWSAGGFNSPLHF. For the CDR3, the DNA is TGTGCCTGGAGTGCGGGAGGGTTCAATTCACCCCTCCACTTT.

V gene TRBV5-1 combines with J gene TRBJ1-4, with D perhaps TRBD1 (5 bases). Germline lookup yields CDR1 SGHRS and CDR2 YFSETQ. This CDR3 comprises 15 residues. V dropped 0 bases and J dropped 4 bases, with 10 bases sitting between them. CDR3 sequence reads: CASSLAGALNEKLFF. The CDR3 DNA reads TGCGCCAGCAGCTTGGCCGGGGCGCTTAATGAAAAACTGTTTTTT.

This sequence joins TRBV10-3 and TRBJ2-5; D may correspond to TRBD1 or TRBD2 (7 bases each). The CDR3 has 16 amino acids. Between the trimmed V and J ends, which lost 3 bases and 4 bases, there was a span of 18 bases. Germline CDR1 and CDR2: ENHRY and SYGVKD. The chain's CDR3 is CAISEGQGGLGETQYF. CDR3 coding DNA: TGTGCCATCAGTGAAGGTCAGGGGGGGTTAGGAGAGACCCAGTACTTC.

This chain joins TRBV29-1 and TRBJ1-2; maybe TRBD1 (5 bases). Per the germline V gene, CDR1 is SQVTM and CDR2 is ANQGSEA. The V gene lost 1 base and the J gene lost 2 bases, with 17 bases spanning the gap. The CDR3 has 16 amino acids. CDR3 protein: CSVEAADIEINYGYTF. CDR3 DNA: TGCAGCGTTGAAGCCGCGGACATTGAGATAAACTATGGCTACACCTTC.

This clonotype was seen a handful of times. V and J are TRBV12-5 and TRBJ2-3; 9 bases match TRBD2. Trimming at V came to 3 bases and at J to 4 bases, leaving 8 bases not matched to a gene. CDR3 length equals 16 residues. Germline loops: CDR1 LGHNT, CDR2 FRNRAP. This CDR3 is CASGFVAGEIADTQYF. CDR3 bases: TGTGCTAGTGGTTTCGTAGCGGGAGAGATCGCAGATACGCAGTATTTT.

In regard to this clonotype: A read error may be the cause here, since a much bigger clone is one base away. V is TRBV2 and J is TRBJ1-2; 10 bases align to TRBD1. The CDR3 is 14 residues long. In germline, CDR1 is SNHLY, CDR2 FYNNEI. The CDR3: CASSGTGVNCGYTF. The CDR3 bases are TGTGCCAGCAGCGGGACAGGGGTCAACTGTGGCTACACCTTC.

This clonotype was counted many times. The rearrangement links TRBV27 to TRBJ2-2; 8 bases are shared with TRBD1. Germline values: CDR1 MNHEY, CDR2 SMNVEV (reference sequence). This CDR3 region has 13 residues. V shed 4 bases, J shed 10 bases, and the junction held 5 bases outside the gene matches. CDR3 amino acids: CASSYRGALELFF. The CDR3 bases are TGTGCCAGCAGTTACAGGGGGGCCTTGGAGCTGTTTTTT.

There are a few counts of this clonotype. The chain combines TRBV27 with TRBJ2-1, with D hard to call. There are 15 residues in the CDR3. V lost 2 bases and J 0 bases, leaving 8 bases between the germline ends. Germline V CDR1 and CDR2: MNHEY, SMNVEV (reference sequence). The CDR3 nucleotides are TGTGCCAGCAGTTTAACGGCCAACTCCTACAATGAGCAGTTCTTC. Its translation: CASSLTANSYNEQFF.